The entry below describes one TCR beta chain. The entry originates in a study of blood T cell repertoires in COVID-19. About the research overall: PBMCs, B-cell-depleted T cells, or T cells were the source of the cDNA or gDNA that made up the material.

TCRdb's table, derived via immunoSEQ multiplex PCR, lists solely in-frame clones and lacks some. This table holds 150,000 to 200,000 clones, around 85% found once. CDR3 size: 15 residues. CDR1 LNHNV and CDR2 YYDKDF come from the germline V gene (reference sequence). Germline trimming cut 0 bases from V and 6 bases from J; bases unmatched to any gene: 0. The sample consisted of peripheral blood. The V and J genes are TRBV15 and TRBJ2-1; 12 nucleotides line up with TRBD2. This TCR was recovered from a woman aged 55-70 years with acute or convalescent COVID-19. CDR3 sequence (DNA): TGTGCCACCAGCAGAGAACTAGCGGGAGGCAATGAGCAGTTCTTC. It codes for CATSRELAGGNEQFF.